This T cell receptor (beta chain) derives from a study of CD8+CD57+ T cells in acquired aplastic anemia. The template for TCR beta VDJ and CDR3 sequence profiling was genomic DNA. TCRdb analysed the reads with MiXCR anew, one entry per CDR3 protein. The sample holds 100,000 to 130,000 distinct CDR3 sequences, roughly 50% seen once. Deletions cut 7 bases from V and 0 bases from J, with 9 bases between. This CDR3 spans 13 amino acids. Germline CDR1 reads SNHLY; CDR2 reads FYNNEI. This clonotype has at least ten counts. Sequenced: sorted CD4+, CD8+, or CD8+CD57+ T cells (not recorded which) from PBMCs. This TCR came from a human donor in good health, serving as a control. The chain is built from TRBV2 and TRBJ1-1, with D uncertain. CDR3 bases: TGTGCCAGCATCGATACAGTGAACACTGAAGCTTTCTTT. It is translated as CASIDTVNTEAFF.